The sequence of this T cell receptor beta chain was determined in a study of T cells in women clearing cervical HPV infection. Across the whole study: Case blood was drawn when the lesion was first found; control blood after infection became undetectable. With HLA typing for only a few women, HLA confounding remains possible. Study-wide points: Effector/memory and HPV-specific T cells were not isolated, and association timing is unknown.

The data were produced by immunoSEQ multiplex PCR, yet TCRdb's version contains in-frame clones alone and is incomplete. The sample is made up of 25,000 to 30,000 clones, and the top ten hold around 10% of it. As regards this clone: Its specificity is unknown.

This clonotype originated in a woman aged 18-70 years with a cervical HPV16 infection that either progressed to CIN3+ or cleared (not recorded which). Sequencing input: blood buffy coat.

The covered CDR3 bases are TGTGCCAGCTCACCACAAGGAGGGGACAGCTATGGT. This codes for CASSPQGGDSYG. The entire CDR3 protein reads CASSPQGGDSYGQYF. This chain uses TRBV18 with TRBJ2-4; D possibly corresponds to TRBD1 (7 bases). From the germline J gene comes the end of the CDR3, since the read stops 3 residues before it. The CDR3 is made up of 15 amino acids. CDR1 KGHSH and CDR2 LQKENI come from the germline V gene.